These 25 T cell receptor beta chains came from one sample sequenced in a study of T cells in Graves' hyperthyroidism and ophthalmopathy. Regions amplified from RNA transcripts were the TCR beta CDR3 regions. Carried out on the TCR CDR3, a first-round RT-PCR used the HTBI primer set. TCRdb re-derived calls from the multiplex PCR reads in MiXCR, one entry per CDR3 protein. The sample includes under 650,000 distinct CDR3 sequences, 15% to 20% seen only once; the top ten take around 4%. Sequenced material: blood. These receptors originate from a woman aged 25 to 39 with Graves' hyperthyroidism.

In its sample, this clonotype was seen many times. The rearrangement links TRBV24-1 to TRBJ1-5; D is unclear. Trimming removed 5 bases at V and 2 bases at J, with 6 bases between. Per the germline V gene, CDR1 is KGHDR and CDR2 is SFDVKD. The CDR3 contains 13 residues. This CDR3 is CATSAQGNQPQHF. CDR3 bases: TGTGCCACCAGTGCACAAGGCAATCAGCCCCAGCATTTT.

This clonotype has ten or more counts. The chain is built from TRBV2 and TRBJ1-5, with TRBD1 matching 9 bases. With 6 bases clipped from V and 14 bases from J, the junction kept 17 bases outside the gene matches. CDR3 length: 15 amino acids. Germline V gene sequence: CDR1 SNHLY, CDR2 FYNNEI. CDR3 nucleotide sequence: TGTGCCAGCAGGGGAGAACAGGGGGCAGGGGGGCCGAAGCATTTT. This codes for CASRGEQGAGGPKHF.

This clonotype was observed a few times. The chain employs TRBV5-1 and TRBJ2-6, with 7 bases lining up with TRBD2. The germline gives CDR1 SGHRS, CDR2 YFSETQ. The CDR3 loop spans 20 amino acids. Trimming took 4 bases from V and 4 from J; bases not matched to a gene: 20. CDR3 DNA: TGCGCCAGCAGCCGTGAGCTGGCGGGAGTAAGTCATTCCGGGGCCAACGTCCTGACTTTC. Residues: CASSRELAGVSHSGANVLTF.

This chain connects TRBV29-1 to TRBJ2-2; 10 positions match TRBD1. The V gene's germline CDR1 is SQVTM and CDR2 ANQGSEA. There are 16 residues in the CDR3. With V trimmed by 1 base and J by 3 bases, 5 bases remained unmatched. The DNA of the CDR3 is TGCAGCGTTGAAGGTGGGGGGACAGGGGACACCGGGGAGCTGTTTTTT. Protein: CSVEGGGTGDTGELFF.

This chain links TRBV20-1 with TRBJ1-2; 10 nucleotides line up with TRBD1. Germline values: CDR1 DFQATT, CDR2 SNEGSKA (reference sequence). The CDR3 is 16 amino acids. Trimming at V came to 4 bases and at J to 1 base, leaving 9 bases not matched to a gene. The CDR3 sequence is CSANPGQGRYNYGYTF. For the CDR3, the DNA is TGCAGTGCTAACCCGGGACAGGGGAGGTATAACTATGGCTACACCTTC.

The sample holds many counts of this clonotype. The V call is TRBV6-1, the J call TRBJ2-3; 10 positions match TRBD2. Germline CDR1 and CDR2: MNHNS and SASEGT. This CDR3 comprises 16 residues. The J segment lost 4 bases and the V segment lost 6 bases, leaving 10 bases of the junction unmatched. The CDR3 reads CASRRSLAGFADTQYF. The CDR3 DNA sequence: TGTGCCAGCAGGCGATCACTAGCGGGATTCGCAGATACGCAGTATTTT.

This clonotype was counted at least ten times. The chain couples TRBV29-1 to TRBJ2-1; D call uncertain. Germline V lookup: CDR1 SQVTM, CDR2 ANQGSEA. This CDR3 has 12 residues. V was shortened by 3 bases and J by 7 bases, with 10 bases between the two germline ends. The chain's CDR3 is CSVDVAGNEQFF. CDR3 coding DNA: TGCAGCGTTGACGTAGCCGGTAATGAGCAGTTCTTC.

The table lists this clonotype with a few counts. The chain has TRBV24-1 and TRBJ2-6; D gene unclear. From germline, CDR1 is KGHDR and CDR2 SFDVKD. The CDR3 contains 13 residues. Trimming removed 7 bases from V and 0 bases from J, with 3 bases in between. DNA for the CDR3: TGTGCCACCAGACCCTCTGGGGCCAACGTCCTGACTTTC. It is translated as CATRPSGANVLTF.

The chain uses TRBV6-2 or TRBV6-3 and TRBJ1-5; the match to TRBD1 covers 9 bases. V trimming: 6 bases; J trimming: 9 bases; junction bases outside the gene matches: 12. The length of the CDR3 is 15 residues. The V gene's germline CDR1 is MNHEY and CDR2 SVGEGT. The CDR3, as DNA: TGTGCCAGCAGCGAGCTTACAGGGGGCTGGAGGCCCCAGCATTTT. It specifies CASSELTGGWRPQHF.

The sample holds many counts of this clonotype. The J gene is TRBJ1-4, the V gene TRBV28, with no clear D. CDR3 length equals 15 residues. Trimming removed 4 bases at V and 6 bases at J, with 15 bases between. Germline V gives CDR1 MDHEN, CDR2 SYDVKM. As DNA, the CDR3 is TGTGCCAGCAGTTCGTCGGGGAGCGAGGATGAAAAACTGTTTTTT. It translates to CASSSSGSEDEKLFF.

J is TRBJ1-2 and V is TRBV7-2; D not resolved. Trimming took 5 bases from V and 5 from J, leaving 12 bases between them. This CDR3 is built from 13 residues. The V gene's germline CDR1 is SGHTA and CDR2 FQGNSA. This chain's CDR3 is CASSPHGDYGYTF. CDR3 DNA: TGTGCCAGCAGCCCCCATGGGGATTATGGCTACACCTTC.

In its sample, this clonotype was seen many times. The V gene is TRBV2, the J gene TRBJ2-7; D is ambiguous. The germline V and J ends were trimmed by 5 bases and 0 bases, with 14 bases remaining between them. The CDR3 covers 15 residues. The germline CDR1 and CDR2 sequences are SNHLY and FYNNEI. CDR3 sequence reads: CASSSDESRSYEQYF. Here the CDR3 DNA reads TGTGCCAGCAGTTCGGACGAGTCCCGCTCCTACGAGCAGTACTTC.

This clonotype was seen at least ten times. V usage is TRBV7-9 and J usage is TRBJ2-5; D possibly uses TRBD1 or TRBD2 (5 bases each). V was shortened by 1 base and J by 6 bases, with 9 bases between the two germline ends. CDR1 SEHNR and CDR2 FQNEAQ come from the germline V gene (reference sequence). The CDR3 is made up of 13 amino acids. The CDR3 region has the DNA TGTGCCAGCAGCTTAGTCACGGGGCAGACCCAGTACTTC. It is translated as CASSLVTGQTQYF.

The chain employs TRBV6-5 and TRBJ2-7, with 7 bases that match TRBD2. Germline V CDR1 and CDR2: MNHEY, SVGAGI. The V and J ends lost 0 bases and 1 base, in that order; junction bases with no gene match: 6. The CDR3 runs 16 residues. CDR3 region: CASSYSGAGVSYEQYF. As DNA, the CDR3 is TGTGCCAGCAGTTACTCTGGGGCGGGGGTTTCCTACGAGCAGTACTTC.

This clonotype came up many times. This rearrangement joins TRBV28 to TRBJ2-7; TRBD1 might be the D (6 bases). Germline assignment: CDR1 MDHEN and CDR2 SYDVKM. The CDR3 has 15 amino acids. V was trimmed by 5 bases and J by 3 bases, leaving 17 bases between them. The CDR3: CASSLPLDRHYEQYF. CDR3 bases: TGTGCCAGCAGTCTACCCCTCGACAGGCACTACGAGCAGTACTTC. Full variable domain (remainder filled in from reference TRBV28 and TRBJ2-7): DVKVTQSSRYLVKRTGEKVFLECVQDMDHENMFWYRQDPGLGLRLIYFSYDVKMKEKGDIPEGYSVSREKKERFSLILESASTNQTSMYLCASSLPLDRHYEQYFGPGTRLTVT.

This clonotype was seen a handful of times. V and J are TRBV29-1 and TRBJ2-5, with D tentatively TRBD1 (6 bases). Germline CDR1 SQVTM, CDR2 ANQGSEA. The CDR3 covers 14 residues. V was trimmed by 4 bases and J by 4 bases, leaving 16 bases between them. The CDR3 spells CSVVSQGSPETQYF. The CDR3 nucleotides are TGCAGCGTTGTATCGCAGGGGTCCCCAGAGACCCAGTACTTC.

About this clonotype: One end of the junction is discordant with germline, which a read error may explain. CDR3 protein: CASSLGLAGGSQETQYF. The CDR3, as DNA: TGCGCCAGCAGCTTGGGACTAGCGGGAGGCTCTCAAGAGACCCAGTACTTC. The chain employs TRBV11-2 and TRBJ2-5; 15 nucleotides agree with TRBD2. The germline V gene encodes CDR1 SGHAT and CDR2 FQNNGV. CDR3 length: 17 residues.

This chain connects TRBV6-2 or TRBV6-3 to TRBJ1-2, with 8 bases aligning to TRBD1. Germline loops: CDR1 MNHEY, CDR2 SVGEGT. The CDR3 consists of 14 residues. V shed 7 bases and J 6 bases; nucleotides not matched to a gene: 10. CDR3 sequence (DNA): TGTGCCAGCAACCCATCAACGACAGGGGATGGCTACACCTTC. Protein product: CASNPSTTGDGYTF.

This clonotype was seen repeatedly, ten times or more. The chain employs TRBV10-3 and TRBJ2-5; D is ambiguous. V dropped 3 bases and J dropped 4 bases, with 6 bases sitting between them. The CDR3 has 12 amino acids. Germline V lookup: CDR1 ENHRY, CDR2 SYGVKD. The CDR3 bases are TGTGCCATCAGTGACAGAGTAGAGACCCAGTACTTC. Encoded protein: CAISDRVETQYF.

This clonotype was found a few times. The chain uses TRBV11-3 and TRBJ2-2; 9 bases fit TRBD2. Losses at the gene ends were 5 bases for V and 4 bases for J; bases not matched to a gene: 5. This CDR3 comprises 15 residues. From germline, CDR1 is SGHNT and CDR2 YENEEA. The CDR3 DNA follows: TGTGCCAGCAGCGTCGGGACTAGCATCACCGGGGAGCTGTTTTTT. Protein product: CASSVGTSITGELFF.

V usage is TRBV9 and J usage is TRBJ2-2; TRBD1 aligns across 10 bases. The V gene's germline CDR1 is SGDLS and CDR2 YYNGEE. J gave up 6 bases and V 0 bases, and 2 bases lay outside the gene matches. The CDR3 covers 15 residues. The CDR3: CASSVEGQGAGELFF. CDR3 coding DNA: TGTGCCAGCAGCGTAGAAGGACAGGGGGCCGGGGAGCTGTTTTTT.

This clonotype was seen at least ten times. V gene TRBV28 combines with J gene TRBJ2-1, with TRBD2 matching over 12 bases. V lost 5 bases to trimming and J lost 3 bases; unmatched junction nucleotides: 5. The CDR3 is made up of 16 amino acids. Germline values: CDR1 MDHEN, CDR2 SYDVKM. In nucleotides, the CDR3 is TGTGCCAGCAGTCCGTCGGGACTAGCGGGCTACAATGAGCAGTTCTTC. As protein: CASSPSGLAGYNEQFF. Full variable domain (remainder filled in from reference TRBV28 and TRBJ2-1): DVKVTQSSRYLVKRTGEKVFLECVQDMDHENMFWYRQDPGLGLRLIYFSYDVKMKEKGDIPEGYSVSREKKERFSLILESASTNQTSMYLCASSPSGLAGYNEQFFGPGTRLTVL.

This clonotype was counted at least ten times. V is TRBV11-2 and J is TRBJ2-7, with 11 bases aligning to TRBD1. The CDR3 contains 15 residues. Trimming cost V 6 bases and J 6 bases; bases outside gene matches: 10. Germline-derived CDR1 and CDR2 are SGHAT and FQNNGV. CDR3 nucleotide sequence: TGTGCCAGCAGTCTGACCGGGACAGGGGGTAGCGAGCAGTACTTC. It yields the protein CASSLTGTGGSEQYF. The full variable domain, rest sourced from reference TRBV11-2 and TRBJ2-7, is EAGVAQSPRYKIIEKRQSVAFWCNPISGHATLYWYQQILGQGPKLLIQFQNNGVVDDSQLPKDRFSAERLKGVDSTLKIQPAKLEDSAVYLCASSLTGTGGSEQYFGPGTRLTVT.

This clonotype was counted many times. This rearrangement joins TRBV6-5 to TRBJ2-7; 9 bases align to TRBD1. The CDR3 spans 15 residues. Germline trimming cut 0 bases from V and 3 bases from J; bases unmatched to any gene: 3. In germline, CDR1 is MNHEY, CDR2 SVGAGI. The CDR3 region has the DNA TGTGCCAGCAGTTACTCTAGGGGACAGGGCTACGAGCAGTACTTC. Protein sequence: CASSYSRGQGYEQYF.

The CDR3 here is CASGAGANVLTF. The CDR3 nucleotides read TGTGCCAGCGGGGCAGGGGCCAACGTCCTGACTTTC. The chain recombines TRBV6-1 with TRBJ2-6, with D possibly being TRBD1 (5 bases). In germline, CDR1 is MNHNS, CDR2 SASEGT. CDR3 length: 12 amino acids. Deletions cut 8 bases from V and 4 bases from J, with 6 bases between.